The rows below give T cell receptor beta chains drawn from one sample of a study of control samples from healthy donors and cancer patients. Profiling relied on immunoSEQ multiplex PCR, and the TCRdb table lists in-frame clones only, not all of them. In the table there are 40,000 to 60,000 clones, approximately 91% of which are singletons. Sequencing was done on a sample of PBMCs. All receptors come from a man aged 50 to 60 with head and neck cancer. CDR3s leave out the opening cysteine and the closing phenylalanine or tryptophan. A D gene is named only where the DNA matches it firmly.

. TRBV4-1 ASSRQDITFSNEKLF
. TRBV7-9 ASSLDRGNLFYEQY
. TRBV4-2 ASSQEWRGLTYEQY
TRBD1 TRBV19 ASSTTGGRQPQH
. TRBV19 ASSAQGSGELF
. TRBV5-4 ASSVERGFAGELF
TRBD1 TRBV12-5 ASGSWTGNTGELF
TRBD2 TRBV13 ASSPAGKREGRDEQF
. TRBV7-8 ASSPGGTDTQY
. TRBV3-1/TRBV3-2 ASSQNAISSYNSPLH
. TRBV6-1 ASSERRALYNEQF
. TRBV13 ASSLDVQSRARLVGYNEQF
. TRBV30 AWSVQSNQPQH
. TRBV6-5 ASSQGSANTGELF
. TRBV30 AWRSPADYEQY
. TRBV28 ASSPRVGTQY